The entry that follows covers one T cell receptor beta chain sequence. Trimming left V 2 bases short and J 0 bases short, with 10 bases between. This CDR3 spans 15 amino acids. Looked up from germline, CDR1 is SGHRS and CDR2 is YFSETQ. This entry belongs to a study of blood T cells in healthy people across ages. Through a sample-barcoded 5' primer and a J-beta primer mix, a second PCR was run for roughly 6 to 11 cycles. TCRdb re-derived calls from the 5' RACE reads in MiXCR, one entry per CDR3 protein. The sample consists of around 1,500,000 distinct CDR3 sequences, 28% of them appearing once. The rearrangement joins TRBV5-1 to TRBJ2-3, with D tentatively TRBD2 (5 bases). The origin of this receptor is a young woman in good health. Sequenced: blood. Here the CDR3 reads CASSFAAASTDTQYF. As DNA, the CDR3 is TGCGCCAGCAGCTTTGCAGCGGCTAGCACAGATACGCAGTATTTT.